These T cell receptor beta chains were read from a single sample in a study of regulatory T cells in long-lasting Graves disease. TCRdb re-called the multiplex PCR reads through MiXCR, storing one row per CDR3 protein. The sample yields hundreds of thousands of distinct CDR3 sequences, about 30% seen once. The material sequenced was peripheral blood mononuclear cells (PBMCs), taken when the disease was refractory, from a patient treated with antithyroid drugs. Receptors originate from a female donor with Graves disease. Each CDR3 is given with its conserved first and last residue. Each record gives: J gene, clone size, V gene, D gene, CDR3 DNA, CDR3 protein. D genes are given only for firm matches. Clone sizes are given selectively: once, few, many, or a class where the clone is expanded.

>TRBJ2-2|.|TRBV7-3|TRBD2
TGTGCCAGCAGCTTGAGGGGACTAGCGAGGAACACCGGGGAGCTGTTTTTT
CASSLRGLARNTGELFF
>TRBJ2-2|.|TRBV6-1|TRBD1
TGTGCCAGCAGGCGGGACAGGGTTGGGGAGCTGTTTTTT
CASRRDRVGELFF
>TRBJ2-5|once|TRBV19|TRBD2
TGTGCCAGTAGTTCACTAGCGGGGTTTCAAGAGACCCAGTACTTC
CASSSLAGFQETQYF
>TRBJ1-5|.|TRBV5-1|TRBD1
TGCGCCAGCAGCTTGACAGGACAGGGTAGTGGTCAGCCCCAGCATTTT
CASSLTGQGSGQPQHF
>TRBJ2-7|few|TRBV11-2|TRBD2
TGTGCCAGCAGCAGGACTAGCGGGAACTACGAGCAGTACTTC
CASSRTSGNYEQYF
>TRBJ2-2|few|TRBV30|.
TGTGCCTGGAGTGTAGAGAGGGTGGGGGAGCTGTTTTTT
CAWSVERVGELFF
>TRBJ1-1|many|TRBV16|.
TGTGCCAGCAGCCAATCAGCCAGAAACACTGAAGCTTTCTTT
CASSQSARNTEAFF
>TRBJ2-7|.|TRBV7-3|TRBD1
TGTGCCAGCAGCTTTCAAGGGACAGCCTACGAGCAGTACTTC
CASSFQGTAYEQYF
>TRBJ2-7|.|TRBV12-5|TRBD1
TGTGCTAGTGGTTTGACCCGGACAGGGAGAGACTACGAGCAGTACTTC
CASGLTRTGRDYEQYF
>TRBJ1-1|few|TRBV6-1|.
TGTGCCAGCAGTGAATACGAGGGTTGGACTGAAGCTTTCTTT
CASSEYEGWTEAFF
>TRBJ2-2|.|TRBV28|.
TGTGCCACCCAGGCCAGGGGGGTCACCGGGGAGCTGTTTTTT
CATQARGVTGELFF
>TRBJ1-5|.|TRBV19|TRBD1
TGTGCCGGTGCCCCCGGGACAGCAAATCAGCCCCAGCATTTT
CAGAPGTANQPQHF